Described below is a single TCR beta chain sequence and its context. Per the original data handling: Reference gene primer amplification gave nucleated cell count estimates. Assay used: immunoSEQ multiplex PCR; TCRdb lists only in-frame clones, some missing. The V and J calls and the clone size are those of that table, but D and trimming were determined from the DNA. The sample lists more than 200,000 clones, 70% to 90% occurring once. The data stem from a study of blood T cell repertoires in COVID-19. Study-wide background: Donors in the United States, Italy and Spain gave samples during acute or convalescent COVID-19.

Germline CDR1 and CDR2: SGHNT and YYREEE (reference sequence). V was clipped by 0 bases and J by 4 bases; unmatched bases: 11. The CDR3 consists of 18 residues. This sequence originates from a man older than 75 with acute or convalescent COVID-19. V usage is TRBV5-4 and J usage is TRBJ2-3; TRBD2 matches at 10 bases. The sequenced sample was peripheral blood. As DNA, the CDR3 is TGTGCCAGCAGCTTGGGAGGGCTAGCGGGGGCCGGGGCAGATACGCAGTATTTT. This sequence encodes CASSLGGLAGAGADTQYF.